A selection of T cell receptor beta chains follows, all from one sample in a study of blood T cell repertoires in COVID-19. The table came from immunoSEQ multiplex PCR; TCRdb's copy has only in-frame clones and leaves some out. The data hold 320,000 or so clones, with about 90% observed a single time. Sequencing used PBMCs or T cells enriched from blood (not recorded which). Source of these receptors: a woman under 40 who had recovered from COVID-19. The CDR3 runs from the conserved cysteine through the conserved F or W. The order of the fields is clone size, J gene, CDR3 length, V gene, D gene, CDR3 protein, CDR3 DNA. The D gene is left open where the match is weak. The listing skips clone size in some rows; elsewhere it reads once, few, many or a size class.

NA,TRBJ1-2,14,TRBV7-8,NA,CASSPGHSNYGYTF,TGTGCCAGCAGCCCAGGACACTCTAACTATGGCTACACCTTC
NA,TRBJ2-1,15,TRBV5-5,TRBD2,CASSVGVAGYNEQFF,TGTGCCAGCAGTGTGGGGGTAGCGGGGTACAATGAACAGTTCTTC
NA,TRBJ1-2,11,TRBV30,NA,CAWRRSSPYTF,TGTGCCTGGAGGCGTTCCTCTCCCTACACCTTC
NA,TRBJ1-6,16,TRBV6-2/TRBV6-3,TRBD1,CASSRDSSSYNSPLHF,TGTGCCAGCAGCCGGGACAGTAGCTCCTATAATTCACCCCTCCACTTT
NA,TRBJ1-4,14,TRBV7-9,NA,CASTRGATNEKLFF,TGTGCCAGCACCCGCGGAGCAACTAATGAAAAACTGTTTTTT
few,TRBJ2-7,13,TRBV4-1,NA,CASSQARVAEQYF,TGCGCCAGCAGCCAAGCCAGGGTGGCCGAGCAGTACTTC
NA,TRBJ1-1,14,TRBV10-2,NA,CASKRQGPNTEAFF,TGCGCCAGCAAGCGGCAGGGGCCGAACACTGAAGCTTTCTTT
NA,TRBJ2-7,15,TRBV7-2,NA,CASSLEGGPNYEQYF,TGTGCCAGCAGCTTAGAGGGGGGGCCCAACTACGAGCAGTACTTC
NA,TRBJ2-1,14,TRBV6-2/TRBV6-3,NA,CASSGSFSGNEQFF,TGTGCCAGCAGTGGGAGTTTCTCGGGCAATGAGCAGTTCTTC
NA,TRBJ2-5,17,TRBV7-2,NA,CASSSSSRQGQVETQYF,TGTGCCAGCAGCTCGAGTTCAAGGCAGGGGCAGGTAGAGACCCAGTACTTC
NA,TRBJ2-3,14,TRBV6-5,NA,CASGSRDSTDTQYF,TGTGCCAGCGGTTCCCGGGACTCCACAGATACGCAGTATTTT